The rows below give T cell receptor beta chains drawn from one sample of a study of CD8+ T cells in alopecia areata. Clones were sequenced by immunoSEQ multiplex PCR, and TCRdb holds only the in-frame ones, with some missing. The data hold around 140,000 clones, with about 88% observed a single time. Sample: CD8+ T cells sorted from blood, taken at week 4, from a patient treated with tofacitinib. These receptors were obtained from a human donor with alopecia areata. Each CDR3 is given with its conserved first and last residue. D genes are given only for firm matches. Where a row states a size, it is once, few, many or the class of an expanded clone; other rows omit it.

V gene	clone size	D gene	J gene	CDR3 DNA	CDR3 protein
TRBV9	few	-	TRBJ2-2	TGTGCCAGCAGCGTAAGTGGGAGTGCCTACACCGGGGAGCTGTTTTTT	CASSVSGSAYTGELFF
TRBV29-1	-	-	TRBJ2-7	TGCAGCGTTTCTGGGACTGGCTACGAGCAGTACTTC	CSVSGTGYEQYF
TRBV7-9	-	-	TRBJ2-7	TGTGCCAGCAGCCCCGACGGGCACTACGAGCAGTACTTC	CASSPDGHYEQYF
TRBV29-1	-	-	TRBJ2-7	TGCAGCGTGGCTCGTGACGGGGCGCCCTACGAGCAGTACTTC	CSVARDGAPYEQYF
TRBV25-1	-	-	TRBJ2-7	TGTGCCAGCACCATGGGTGGCTACGAGCAGTACTTC	CASTMGGYEQYF
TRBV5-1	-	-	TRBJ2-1	TGCGCCAGCAGCTTGGGCCCGGGAGAGCAGTTCTTC	CASSLGPGEQFF
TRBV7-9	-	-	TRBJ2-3	TGTGCCAGCAGCTCACCCGGGACTTGGGGTGATACGCAGTATTTT	CASSSPGTWGDTQYF
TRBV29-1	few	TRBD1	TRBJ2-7	TGCAGCGCAATAAGGACAGGGTATAACGAGCAGTACTTC	CSAIRTGYNEQYF
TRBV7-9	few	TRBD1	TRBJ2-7	TGTGCCAGCAGCTTTCCAGAAGGACAGGGGCCCTACGAGCAGTACTTC	CASSFPEGQGPYEQYF
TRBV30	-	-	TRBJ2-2	TGTGCCTGGTCCGTGGGGCTTACCGGGGAGCTGTTTTTT	CAWSVGLTGELFF
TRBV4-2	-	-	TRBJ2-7	TGTGCCAGCAGCCAAGGGGGAACAGGCGACGAGCAGTACTTC	CASSQGGTGDEQYF
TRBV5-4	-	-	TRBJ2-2	TGTGCCAGCAGCTTGGGTTTGGGGAGAAGGACCGGGGAGCTGTTTTTT	CASSLGLGRRTGELFF
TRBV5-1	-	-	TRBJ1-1	TGCGCCAGCAGCTTGGGGGCGCTGACTGAAGCTTTCTTT	CASSLGALTEAFF
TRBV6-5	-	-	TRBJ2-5	TGTGCCAGCGAGGACGGAACACAAGAGACCCAGTACTTC	CASEDGTQETQYF
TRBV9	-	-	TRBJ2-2	TGTGCCAGCAGCGTAGTACACACCGGGGAGCTGTTTTTT	CASSVVHTGELFF
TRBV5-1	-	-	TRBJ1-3	TGCGCCAGCAGCTTGGAAATGGGGTCTGGAAACACCATATATTTT	CASSLEMGSGNTIYF
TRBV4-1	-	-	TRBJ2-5	TGCGCCAGCAGCCAAGAGAATTGGACGCCTCAAGAGACCCAGTACTTC	CASSQENWTPQETQYF
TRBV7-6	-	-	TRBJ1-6	TGTGCCAGCAGCTTATCTGGGGGAGGTTCACCCCTCCACTTT	CASSLSGGGSPLHF
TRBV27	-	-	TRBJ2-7	TGTGCCAGCAGCCAGAGCTCCTACGAGCAGTACTTC	CASSQSSYEQYF
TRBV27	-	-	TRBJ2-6	TGTGCCAGCAGTTCAAATTTGGACTCTGGGGCCAACGTCCTGACTTTC	CASSSNLDSGANVLTF
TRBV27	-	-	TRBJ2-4	TGTGCCAGCAGCTTGGGTGGGGGGGCCAAAAACATTCAGTACTTC	CASSLGGGAKNIQYF
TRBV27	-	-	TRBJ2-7	TGTGCCAGCAGTTTACGGGATTCGGACGAGCAGTACTTC	CASSLRDSDEQYF
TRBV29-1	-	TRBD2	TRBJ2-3	TGCAGCGTTCCCCCGGCGGGAGTAACAGATACGCAGTATTTT	CSVPPAGVTDTQYF
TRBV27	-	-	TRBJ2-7	TGTGCCAGCATGAGTTATGGGGACGAGCAGTACTTC	CASMSYGDEQYF
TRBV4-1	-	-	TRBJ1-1	TGCGCCAGCAACCCAGTCTCGGGGGAAGGTAAGGTGAACACTGAAGCTTTCTTT	CASNPVSGEGKVNTEAFF
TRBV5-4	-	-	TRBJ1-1	TGTGCCAGCAGCCCCCGACAGATCGACCTCACTGAAGCTTTCTTT	CASSPRQIDLTEAFF